This T cell receptor (beta chain) was documented in a study of shared clonotypes between healthy human individuals. Background on the study: Three plates were used per donor for CD4 naive, three for CD4 memory, two for CD8 naive and one for CD8 memory.

The sample holds a few counts of this clone. Its antigen remains unknown. Study outcomes and limitations: Generation probability values for non-shared clonotypes were lower than those for clonotypes shared by all four donors. Represented genetic and exposure-history diversity was restricted by having few donors.

TCRdb keeps only in-frame clones here, not all; method: immunoSEQ multiplex PCR. The sample includes some 1 million clones, roughly 70% of them seen just once. The sequence was collected from a man younger than 35 in good health. The material sequenced was memory CD4+ T cells sorted from blood. The subset is: CD45RA-negative fraction.

The chain's CDR3 is CASSPNPTGAYEQYF. DNA for the CDR3: TGTGCCAGCTCTCCCAACCCTACAGGGGCCTACGAGCAGTACTTC. The chain is built from TRBV18 and TRBJ2-7, with 7 bases fitting TRBD1. The CDR3 length is 15 residues. Losses at the gene ends were 6 bases for V and 2 bases for J; bases not matched to a gene: 10. Looked up from germline, CDR1 is KGHSH and CDR2 is LQKENI.